The present entry profiles one TCR beta chain with its context. Its antigen is still unknown. Within one base of it there is no much larger clone, and no base qualities were kept. The CDR3 measures 15 amino acids from cysteine to phenylalanine. Just the 45-base CDR3 DNA is kept, in frame starting at base 1. Trimming costs V 4 bases and J 5 bases, and their ends lie 14 bases apart. The germline V gene (reference sequence) yields LNHNV for CDR1 and YYDKDF for CDR2. This specimen belongs to a study of patients and donors after allogeneic stem cell transplantation (dated by TCRdb to the early 2020s). Library method: RT-PCR. TCRdb lists the instrument as NextSeq 550. TCRdb ran its own pipeline on the public reads, namely fastp trimming at Q25 and MiXCR clone calling, and kept in-frame beta chains. CDR3 protein duplicates are merged, each entry listing the most common genes and DNA. The sample table records roughly 880,000 distinct CDR3 sequences; roughly 18% of these occur just once. The biggest ten clones account for under 6.5% of the sample.

The chain is encoded by TRBV15 joined to TRBJ1-4; the D gene identity is not certain. This clonotype was sampled from a human donor who was either an allogeneic HSCT recipient or a stem cell or donor lymphocyte infusion donor (not recorded which). It is not recorded whose cells these are; they may come from a transplant donor. The specimen sequenced was blood, either unsorted or a sorted T cell fraction (not recorded which). The CDR3 amino acid sequence is: CATSITTYTNEKLFF. The sequenced DNA: TGTGCCACCAGCATTACAACCTACACCAATGAAAAACTGTTTTTT.